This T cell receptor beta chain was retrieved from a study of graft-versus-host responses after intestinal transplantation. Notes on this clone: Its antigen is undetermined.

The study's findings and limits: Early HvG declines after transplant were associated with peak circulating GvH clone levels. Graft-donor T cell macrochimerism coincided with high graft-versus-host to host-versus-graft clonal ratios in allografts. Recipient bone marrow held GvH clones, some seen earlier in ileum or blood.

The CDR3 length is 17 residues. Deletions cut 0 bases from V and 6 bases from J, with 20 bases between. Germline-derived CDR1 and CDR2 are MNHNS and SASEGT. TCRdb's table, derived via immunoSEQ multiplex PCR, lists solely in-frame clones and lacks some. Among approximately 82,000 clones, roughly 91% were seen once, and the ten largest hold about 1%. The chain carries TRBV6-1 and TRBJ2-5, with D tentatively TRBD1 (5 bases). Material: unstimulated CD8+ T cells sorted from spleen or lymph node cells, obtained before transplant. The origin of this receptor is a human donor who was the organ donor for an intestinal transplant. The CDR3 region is CASSEALFSGSVKTQYF. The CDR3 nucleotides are TGTGCCAGCAGTGAAGCCTTGTTCTCAGGGTCGGTGAAGACCCAGTACTTC.